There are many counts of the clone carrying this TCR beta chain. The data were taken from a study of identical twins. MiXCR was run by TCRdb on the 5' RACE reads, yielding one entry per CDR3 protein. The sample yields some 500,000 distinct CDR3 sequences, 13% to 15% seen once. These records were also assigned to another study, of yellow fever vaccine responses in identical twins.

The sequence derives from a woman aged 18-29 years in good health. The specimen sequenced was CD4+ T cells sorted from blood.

CDR3 amino acids: CSATGGLSTDETQYF. The CDR3 DNA sequence: TGCAGTGCGACCGGTGGCCTAAGTACGGATGAGACCCAGTACTTC. This chain connects TRBV20-1 to TRBJ2-5; no clear D gene. Germline loops: CDR1 DFQATT, CDR2 SNEGSKA (reference sequence). The CDR3 consists of 15 residues. Between the trimmed V and J ends, which lost 6 bases and 5 bases, there was a span of 22 bases.